The present TCR beta chain was sequenced within a study of blood T cell repertoires in COVID-19. The method was immunoSEQ multiplex PCR; TCRdb's version includes in-frame clones alone and lacks a portion of them. The table lists about 61,000 clones, roughly 90% of them singletons, with about a fifth in the top ten. Germline V gives CDR1 SGHAT, CDR2 FQNNGV. The CDR3 is 14 amino acids. Between the trimmed V and J ends, which lost 1 base and 3 bases, there was a span of 10 bases. This chain connects TRBV11-2 to TRBJ2-7, with D maybe TRBD1 (5 bases). Sequenced sample: peripheral blood. This TCR came from a woman in her fifties or sixties with active or convalescent COVID-19. The CDR3 loop reads CASSLGRGGYEQYF. In nucleotides, the CDR3 is TGTGCCAGCAGCTTAGGTAGGGGCGGCTACGAGCAGTACTTC.